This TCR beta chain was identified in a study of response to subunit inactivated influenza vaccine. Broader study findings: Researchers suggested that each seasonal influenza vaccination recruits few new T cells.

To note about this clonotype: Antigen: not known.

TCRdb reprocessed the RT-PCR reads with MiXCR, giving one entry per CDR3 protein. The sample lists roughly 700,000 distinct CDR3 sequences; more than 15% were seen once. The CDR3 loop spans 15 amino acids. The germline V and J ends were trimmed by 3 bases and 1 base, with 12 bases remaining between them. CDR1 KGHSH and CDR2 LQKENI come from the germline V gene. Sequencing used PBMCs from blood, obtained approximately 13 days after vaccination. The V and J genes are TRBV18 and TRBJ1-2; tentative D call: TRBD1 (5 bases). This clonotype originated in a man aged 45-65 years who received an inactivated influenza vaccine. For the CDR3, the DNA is TGTGCCAGCTCACCTGGGGGACGGAGTAACTATGGCTACACCTTC. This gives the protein CASSPGGRSNYGYTF.